One and the same sample provided the 25 T cell receptor beta chains below, sequenced in a study of cytomegalovirus exposure and HLA in healthy donors. The PCR used 60 Vbeta and 13 Jbeta primers. Some clones are missing from TCRdb's copy, which holds only in-frame ones; the method was immunoSEQ multiplex PCR. The data hold fewer than 110,000 clones, with roughly three quarters observed a single time. Sequencing was carried out using PBMCs. The receptors come from a man aged 35-49 years in good health and CMV-seronegative.

The gene calls are TRBV19 and TRBJ2-2; D might be TRBD1 (6 bases). This CDR3 is built from 16 residues. V shed 7 bases and J shed 1 base, with 16 bases lying between them. Germline assignment: CDR1 LNHDA and CDR2 SQIVND (reference sequence). This chain's CDR3 is CASTPPGTLNTGELFF. Written as DNA, the CDR3 is TGTGCCAGTACCCCCCCCGGGACATTGAACACCGGGGAGCTGTTTTTT.

This sequence joins TRBV29-1 and TRBJ1-2; D ambiguous. Germline values: CDR1 SQVTM, CDR2 ANQGSEA. CDR3 length: 12 amino acids. V was clipped by 6 bases and J by 6 bases, with 14 bases between them. The DNA of the CDR3 is TGCAGCGTGACCGAGGGTAATCATGGCTACACCTTC. Amino acid sequence: CSVTEGNHGYTF.

This clone came up a few times. The chain employs TRBV19 and TRBJ1-2; tentatively, D is TRBD1 (5 bases). Trimming removed 6 bases from V and 4 bases from J, with 12 bases in between. Looked up from germline, CDR1 is LNHDA and CDR2 is SQIVND (reference sequence). The CDR3 has 13 amino acids. CDR3 DNA sequence: TGTGCCAGTAGCCGTGGGGGGAGCTATGGCTACACCTTC. It codes for CASSRGGSYGYTF. The entire variable domain, with the rest obtained from reference TRBV19 and TRBJ1-2, is as follows: DGGITQSPKYLFRKEGQNVTLSCEQNLNHDAMYWYRQDPGQGLRLIYYSQIVNDFQKGDIAEGYSVSREKKESFPLTVTSAQKNPTAFYLCASSRGGSYGYTFGSGTRLTVV.

This clone was recorded once. The chain is built from TRBV6-5 and TRBJ2-5; the match to TRBD1 covers 11 bases. The germline CDR1 and CDR2 sequences are MNHEY and SVGAGI. Trimming took 2 bases from V and 4 from J; bases not matched to a gene: 3. The CDR3 length is 15 residues. The DNA of the CDR3 is TGTGCCAGCAGTTACGGGACAGGGGGTCCAGAGACCCAGTACTTC. Its translation: CASSYGTGGPETQYF.

J is TRBJ2-1 and V is TRBV7-2, with 10 bases fitting TRBD2. CDR3 length equals 16 residues. Per the germline V gene, CDR1 is SGHTA and CDR2 is FQGNSA. V lost 1 base to trimming and J lost 8 bases; unmatched junction nucleotides: 8. The CDR3 spells CASSLGPAGGFDEQFF. In nucleotides, the CDR3 is TGTGCCAGCAGCTTAGGTCCAGCGGGGGGGTTCGATGAGCAGTTCTTC.

The V gene is TRBV10-2, the J gene TRBJ2-7; TRBD1 is a possible D gene (6 bases). Trimming removed 1 base from V and 3 bases from J, with 10 bases in between. Germline CDR1 WSHSY, CDR2 SAAADI. CDR3 length: 14 amino acids. CDR3 residues: CASSELGQNYEQYF. As DNA, the CDR3 is TGCGCCAGCAGTGAGTTAGGACAGAACTACGAGCAGTACTTC.

V usage is TRBV11-2 and J usage is TRBJ2-7, with TRBD1 matching over 8 bases. V was clipped by 5 bases and J by 4 bases; unmatched bases: 7. From germline, CDR1 is SGHAT and CDR2 FQNNGV. The CDR3 sequence is 14 residues long. The CDR3 reads CASSPDRVVYEQYF. Here the CDR3 DNA reads TGTGCCAGCAGCCCGGACAGGGTCGTTTACGAGCAGTACTTC. Drawing the rest from reference TRBV11-2 and TRBJ2-7, the complete variable domain is EAGVAQSPRYKIIEKRQSVAFWCNPISGHATLYWYQQILGQGPKLLIQFQNNGVVDDSQLPKDRFSAERLKGVDSTLKIQPAKLEDSAVYLCASSPDRVVYEQYFGPGTRLTVT.

The genes are TRBV6-6 and TRBJ1-1; 8 nucleotides agree with TRBD1. Per the germline V gene, CDR1 is MNHNY and CDR2 is SVGAGI (reference sequence). The CDR3 has 12 residues. V was clipped by 4 bases and J by 9 bases; unmatched bases: 4. CDR3 coding DNA: TGTGCCAGCAGTTTACAGGGGGGTAAAGCTTTCTTT. This codes for CASSLQGGKAFF.

This sequence joins TRBV6-4 and TRBJ1-5; D possibly corresponds to TRBD1 (6 bases). V was pared by 3 bases and J by 6 bases, with 9 bases between. Germline CDR1 and CDR2: MRHNA and SNTAGT. This CDR3 is built from 13 residues. CDR3 residues: CASSETRGQPQHF. In nucleotides, the CDR3 is TGTGCCAGCAGTGAAACCAGGGGTCAGCCCCAGCATTTT.

DNA for the CDR3: TGCGCCAGCAGTGTGGTCCCCCACCGGGACAAGTATGGCTACACCTTC. This gives the protein CASSVVPHRDKYGYTF. The chain carries TRBV10-1 and TRBJ1-2; possible D gene TRBD1, 6 bases. V was cut by 4 bases and J by 5 bases, with 20 bases left in between. Germline loops: CDR1 WNHNN, CDR2 SYGVQD (reference sequence). CDR3 length: 16 amino acids.

The V call is TRBV7-8, the J call TRBJ2-3, with D tentatively TRBD2 (7 bases). The CDR3 is 15 residues long. V lost 7 bases and J 2 bases, leaving 16 bases between the germline ends. Germline V gene sequence: CDR1 SGHVS, CDR2 FQNEAQ. DNA of the CDR3: TGTGCCAGCACCTGGTGGGGGGGCGACACAGATACGCAGTATTTT. Protein product: CASTWWGGDTDTQYF. The whole variable domain, filled in from reference TRBV7-8 and TRBJ2-3, reads GAGVSQSPRYKVAKRGQDVALRCDPISGHVSLFWYQQALGQGPEFLTYFQNEAQLDKSGLPSDRFFAERPEGSVSTLKIQRTQQEDSAVYLCASTWWGGDTDTQYFGPGTRLTVL.

About this clone: At one end, the junction sequence differs from germline, possibly due to a read error. The genes are TRBV7-9 and TRBJ2-7; no reliable D call. Germline V lookup: CDR1 SEHNR, CDR2 FQNEAQ (reference sequence). This CDR3 comprises 14 residues. The CDR3 sequence is CSSSVRLGLSEQYF. The DNA for the CDR3 is TGTTCCAGCAGCGTTCGATTGGGCCTATCCGAGCAGTACTTC.

The chain employs TRBV11-3 and TRBJ2-2; D call uncertain. Germline V lookup: CDR1 SGHNT, CDR2 YENEEA. The CDR3 runs to 12 residues. V shed 4 bases and J shed 7 bases, with 7 bases lying between them. CDR3 bases: TGTGCCAGCAGCTCCAGGATCGGGGAGCTGTTTTTT. It translates to CASSSRIGELFF.

As for this clone: Other DNA sequences of this sample code for an identical CDR3. The J gene is TRBJ1-1, the V gene TRBV18; 8 nucleotides align to TRBD1. Germline V gene sequence: CDR1 KGHSH, CDR2 LQKENI. The CDR3 has 14 residues. With V trimmed by 6 bases and J by 1 base, 4 bases remained unmatched. The CDR3 spells CASSGTGGNTEAFF. The CDR3 DNA sequence: TGTGCCAGCTCGGGAACAGGGGGGAACACTGAAGCTTTCTTT.

Concerning this clone itself: In the same sample, other DNA sequences code for this CDR3. This chain uses TRBV30 with TRBJ2-7; TRBD1 matches 9 bases. The trim removed 0 bases at V and 4 bases at J, leaving 10 bases unmatched. Germline lookup yields CDR1 GTSNPN and CDR2 SVGIG (reference sequence). This CDR3 has 16 residues. DNA of the CDR3: TGTGCCTGGAGTGTAGGATCGTTGACAGGGGGATACGAGCAGTACTTC. This sequence encodes CAWSVGSLTGGYEQYF.

The chain uses TRBV6-1 and TRBJ2-3, with a weak D call TRBD1 (6 bases). Germline-derived CDR1 and CDR2 are MNHNS and SASEGT. This CDR3 region has 15 residues. The ends were cut back, 5 bases at V and 4 bases at J, with 16 bases in the middle. In DNA, the CDR3 is TGTGCCAGCAGTCCCCAAGGGGGTGCGGCAGATACGCAGTATTTT. It yields the protein CASSPQGGAADTQYF.

The chain links TRBV10-3 to TRBJ1-2, with 7 bases lining up with TRBD1. Per the germline V gene, CDR1 is ENHRY and CDR2 is SYGVKD. The CDR3 spans 14 residues. Trimming took 4 bases from V and 8 from J; bases not matched to a gene: 10. The chain's CDR3 is CAISVDRPMGGYTF. In nucleotides, the CDR3 is TGTGCCATCAGTGTGGACAGGCCGATGGGCGGCTACACCTTC.

V is TRBV19 and J is TRBJ2-3; TRBD2 aligns across 8 bases. This CDR3 contains 16 residues. CDR1 and CDR2 (germline): LNHDA, SQIVND (reference sequence). V lost 1 base and J lost 3; bases outside the gene matches: 6. The CDR3: CASSIAGGRRTDTQYF. For the CDR3, the DNA is TGTGCCAGTAGTATAGCGGGGGGGCGCAGGACAGATACGCAGTATTTT. Based on the CDR3 plus reference TRBV19 and TRBJ2-3, the full variable domain is DGGITQSPKYLFRKEGQNVTLSCEQNLNHDAMYWYRQDPGQGLRLIYYSQIVNDFQKGDIAEGYSVSREKKESFPLTVTSAQKNPTAFYLCASSIAGGRRTDTQYFGPGTRLTVL.

The chain uses TRBV5-1 and TRBJ1-3; D remains unclear. The germline gives CDR1 SGHRS, CDR2 YFSETQ. This CDR3 has 16 residues. Between the trimmed V and J ends, which lost 4 bases and 0 bases, there was a span of 14 bases. CDR3 residues: CASSVTSLGSGNTIYF. The DNA for the CDR3 is TGCGCCAGCAGCGTGACTTCTTTGGGCTCTGGAAACACCATATATTTT.

V usage is TRBV5-1 and J usage is TRBJ1-5; a weak D match, TRBD1 (5 bases). The CDR3 spans 16 residues. Germline assignment: CDR1 SGHRS and CDR2 YFSETQ. V was pared by 4 bases and J by 4 bases, with 18 bases between. The chain's CDR3 is CASSPGFGGSNQPQHF. Here the CDR3 DNA reads TGCGCCAGCAGCCCAGGGTTTGGGGGGTCGAATCAGCCCCAGCATTTT.

The V call is TRBV14, the J call TRBJ1-2; D is unclear. The germline CDR1 and CDR2 sequences are SGHDN and FVKESK. This CDR3 region has 15 residues. The V and J ends lost 0 bases and 3 bases respectively, with 11 bases between them. The CDR3 bases are TGTGCCAGCAGCCAAGATCTTAGCCAGCACTATGGCTACACCTTC. It is translated as CASSQDLSQHYGYTF.

This sequence joins TRBV5-1 and TRBJ2-3; TRBD2 might be the D (6 bases). The germline CDR1 and CDR2 sequences are SGHRS and YFSETQ. Trimming cost V 4 bases and J 6 bases, with 12 bases left between them. The CDR3 is 13 residues long. The DNA for the CDR3 is TGCGCCAGCAGCCCGGGACTGCGGGATACGCAGTATTTT. Residues: CASSPGLRDTQYF.

The chain combines TRBV5-1 with TRBJ1-1; 7 nucleotides align to TRBD1. CDR3 length: 15 residues. The germline gives CDR1 SGHRS, CDR2 YFSETQ. V shed 4 bases, J shed 3 bases, and the junction held 9 bases outside the gene matches. The CDR3 protein is CASSTRDSIYTEAFF. The CDR3 DNA reads TGCGCCAGCAGCACCAGGGACAGCATTTACACTGAAGCTTTCTTT. Using reference TRBV5-1 and TRBJ1-1 for the parts outside the CDR3, the full variable domain is KAGVTQTPRYLIKTRGQQVTLSCSPISGHRSVSWYQQTPGQGLQFLFEYFSETQRNKGNFPGRFSGRQFSNSRSEMNVSTLELGDSALYLCASSTRDSIYTEAFFGQGTRLTVV.

The chain joins TRBV5-4 to TRBJ1-1; D unclear. CDR1 SGHNT and CDR2 YYREEE come from the germline V gene (reference sequence). V lost 0 bases to trimming and J lost 0 bases, with 6 bases between them. The CDR3 covers 14 residues. In nucleotides, the CDR3 is TGTGCCAGCAGCTTGGGACACTTGAACACTGAAGCTTTCTTT. This gives the protein CASSLGHLNTEAFF. The full variable domain, completed using reference TRBV5-4 and TRBJ1-1, is ETGVTQSPTHLIKTRGQQVTLRCSSQSGHNTVSWYQQALGQGPQFIFQYYREEENGRGNFPPRFSGLQFPNYSSELNVNALELDDSALYLCASSLGHLNTEAFFGQGTRLTVV.

CDR3 coding DNA: TGTGCCAGCAGTCTAGATGGAAACACCATATATTTT. Translating gives CASSLDGNTIYF. This rearrangement joins TRBV2 to TRBJ1-3; D is ambiguous. CDR1 SNHLY and CDR2 FYNNEI come from the germline V gene. CDR3 size: 12 residues. V lost 5 bases and J 3 bases, leaving 5 bases between the germline ends. Variable domain in full (rest from reference TRBV2 and TRBJ1-3): EPEVTQTPSHQVTQMGQEVILRCVPISNHLYFYWYRQILGQKVEFLVSFYNNEISEKSEIFDDQFSVERPDGSNFTLKIRSTKLEDSAMYFCASSLDGNTIYFGEGSWLTVV.